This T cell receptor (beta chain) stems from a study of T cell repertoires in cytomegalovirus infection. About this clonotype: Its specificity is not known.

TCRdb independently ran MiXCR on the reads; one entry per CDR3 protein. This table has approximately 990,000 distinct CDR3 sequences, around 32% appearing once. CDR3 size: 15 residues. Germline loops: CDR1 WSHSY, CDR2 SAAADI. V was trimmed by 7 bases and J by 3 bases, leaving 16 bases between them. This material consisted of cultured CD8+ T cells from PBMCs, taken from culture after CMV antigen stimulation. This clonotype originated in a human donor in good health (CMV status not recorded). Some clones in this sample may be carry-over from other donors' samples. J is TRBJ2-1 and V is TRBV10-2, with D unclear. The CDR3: CASIPFPHNYNEQFF. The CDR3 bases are TGCGCCAGCATCCCGTTCCCTCACAACTACAATGAGCAGTTCTTC.